This TCR beta chain was obtained from a study of blood T cells in healthy people across ages. Combining a sample-barcoded 5' primer with a J-beta primer mix, a second PCR ran for 7 to 11 cycles. TCRdb processed the 5' RACE reads anew with MiXCR; each CDR3 protein has one entry. The table includes hundreds of thousands of distinct CDR3 sequences, roughly 47% detected once. This CDR3 spans 14 amino acids. V was trimmed by 8 bases and J by 1 base, leaving 12 bases between them. CDR1 is MNHNY, CDR2 SVGAGI, per germline (reference sequence). The TCR sequence derives from an older woman in good health. This chain uses TRBV6-6 with TRBJ2-4, with unresolved D. The sample was blood. CDR3 bases: TGTGCCAGCGATGGGATTAGGGCCAAAAACATTCAGTACTTC. Residues: CASDGIRAKNIQYF.